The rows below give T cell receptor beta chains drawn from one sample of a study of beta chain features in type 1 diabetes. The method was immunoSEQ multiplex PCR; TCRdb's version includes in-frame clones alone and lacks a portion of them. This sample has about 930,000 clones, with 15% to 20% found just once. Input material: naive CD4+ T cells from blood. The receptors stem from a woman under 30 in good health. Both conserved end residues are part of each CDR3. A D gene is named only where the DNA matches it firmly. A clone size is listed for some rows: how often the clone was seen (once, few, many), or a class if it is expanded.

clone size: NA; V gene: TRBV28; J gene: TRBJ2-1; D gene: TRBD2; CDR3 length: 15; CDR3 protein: CASFEGSGSSNEQFF; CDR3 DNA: TGTGCCAGCTTTGAGGGTAGCGGGAGTTCAAATGAGCAGTTCTTC
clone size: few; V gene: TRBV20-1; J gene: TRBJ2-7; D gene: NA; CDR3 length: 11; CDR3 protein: CSASRHYEQYF; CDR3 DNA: TGCAGTGCTAGTCGGCACTACGAGCAGTACTTC
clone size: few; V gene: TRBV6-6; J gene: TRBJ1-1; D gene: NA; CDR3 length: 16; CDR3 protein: CASSYFPGFRGTEAFF; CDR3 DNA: TGTGCCAGCAGTTACTTTCCAGGGTTCCGAGGCACTGAAGCTTTCTTT
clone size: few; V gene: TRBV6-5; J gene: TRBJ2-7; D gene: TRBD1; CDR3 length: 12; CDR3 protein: CASRRQGYEQYF; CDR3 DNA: TGTGCCAGCAGAAGACAGGGCTACGAGCAGTACTTC
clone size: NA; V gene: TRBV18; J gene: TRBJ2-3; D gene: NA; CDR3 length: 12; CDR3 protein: CASSASTDTQYF; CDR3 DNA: TGTGCCAGCTCTGCTAGCACAGATACGCAGTATTTT
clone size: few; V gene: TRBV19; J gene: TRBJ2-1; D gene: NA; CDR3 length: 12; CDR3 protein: CATFGRYNEQFF; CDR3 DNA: TGTGCCACTTTCGGACGCTACAATGAGCAGTTCTTC
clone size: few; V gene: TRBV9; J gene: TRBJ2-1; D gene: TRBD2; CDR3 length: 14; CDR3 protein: CASSVEGLPGEQFF; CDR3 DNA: TGTGCCAGCAGCGTAGAGGGACTACCCGGTGAGCAGTTCTTC
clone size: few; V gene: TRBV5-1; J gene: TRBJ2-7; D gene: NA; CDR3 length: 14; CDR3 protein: CASRSGPTTYEQYF; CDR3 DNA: TGCGCCAGCAGGAGCGGGCCTACTACCTACGAGCAGTACTTC
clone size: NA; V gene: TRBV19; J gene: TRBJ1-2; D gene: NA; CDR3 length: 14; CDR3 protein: CASSKGTGHEGYTF; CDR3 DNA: TGTGCCAGTAGTAAGGGCACAGGGCATGAGGGCTACACCTTC
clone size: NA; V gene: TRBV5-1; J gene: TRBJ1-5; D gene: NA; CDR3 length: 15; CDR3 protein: CASSSTGTRDQPQHF; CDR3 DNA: TGCGCCAGCAGCTCCACCGGGACAAGAGATCAGCCCCAGCATTTT
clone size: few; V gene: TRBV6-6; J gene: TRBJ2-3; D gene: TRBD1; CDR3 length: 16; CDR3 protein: CASSYSGRAGTGTQYF; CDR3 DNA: TGTGCCAGCAGTTACTCCGGACGAGCCGGGACAGGGACGCAGTATTTT
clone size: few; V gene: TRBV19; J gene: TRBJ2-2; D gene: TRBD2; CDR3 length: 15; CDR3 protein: CASSPGLALTGELFF; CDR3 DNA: TGTGCCAGTAGTCCGGGACTAGCCTTGACCGGGGAGCTGTTTTTT
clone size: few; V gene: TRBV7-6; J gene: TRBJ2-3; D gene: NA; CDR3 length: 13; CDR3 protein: CASSSRPTDTQYF; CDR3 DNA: TGTGCCAGCAGCTCCCGGCCCACAGATACGCAGTATTTT
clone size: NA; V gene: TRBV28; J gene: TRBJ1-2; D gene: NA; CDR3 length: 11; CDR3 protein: CASRQNYGYTF; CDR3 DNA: TGTGCCAGCAGACAGAATTATGGCTACACCTTC
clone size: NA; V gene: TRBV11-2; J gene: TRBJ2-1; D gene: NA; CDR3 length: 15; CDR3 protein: CAIGSGTMINNEQFF; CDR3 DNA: TGTGCCATCGGCTCCGGGACGATGATAAACAATGAGCAGTTCTTC
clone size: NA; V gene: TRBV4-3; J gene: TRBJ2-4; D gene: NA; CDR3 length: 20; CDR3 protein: CASSQDMAGSSLGTKNIQYF; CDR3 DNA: TGCGCCAGCAGCCAAGACATGGCAGGGAGTTCCTTGGGAACCAAAAACATTCAGTACTTC
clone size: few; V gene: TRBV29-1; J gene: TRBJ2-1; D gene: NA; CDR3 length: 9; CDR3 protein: CSVDRVGVF; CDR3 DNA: TGCAGCGTTGACCGAGTCGGGGTCTTC
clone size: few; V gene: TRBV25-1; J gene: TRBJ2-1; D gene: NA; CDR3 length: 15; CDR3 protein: CASSEGLWVSNEQFF; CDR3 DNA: TGTGCCAGCAGTGAAGGCCTCTGGGTTAGCAATGAGCAGTTCTTC
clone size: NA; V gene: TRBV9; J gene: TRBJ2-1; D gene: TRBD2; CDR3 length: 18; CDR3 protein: CASSVGTSGPSSYNEQFF; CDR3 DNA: TGTGCCAGCAGCGTAGGGACTAGCGGGCCCAGCTCCTACAATGAGCAGTTCTTC
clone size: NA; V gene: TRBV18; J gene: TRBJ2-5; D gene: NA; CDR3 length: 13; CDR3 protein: CASSPGQQETQYF; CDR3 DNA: TGTGCCAGCTCCCCGGGACAACAAGAGACCCAGTACTTC
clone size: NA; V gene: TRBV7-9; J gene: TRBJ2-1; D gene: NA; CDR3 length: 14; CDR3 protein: CASSLGGSNNEQFF; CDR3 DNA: TGTGCCAGCAGCTTAGGGGGGAGTAACAATGAGCAGTTCTTC
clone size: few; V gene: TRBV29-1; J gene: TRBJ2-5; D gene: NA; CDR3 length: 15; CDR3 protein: CSVEKGRYRQETQYF; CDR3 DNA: TGCAGCGTTGAAAAGGGGAGGTACCGCCAAGAGACCCAGTACTTC
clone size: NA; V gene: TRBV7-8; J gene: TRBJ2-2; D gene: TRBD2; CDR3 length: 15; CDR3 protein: CASSRDGRELWELFF; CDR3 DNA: TGTGCCAGCAGCCGGGACGGGCGGGAGTTATGGGAGCTGTTTTTT
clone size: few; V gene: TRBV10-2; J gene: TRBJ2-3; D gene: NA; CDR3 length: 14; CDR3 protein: CASKHFDPLRGPYF; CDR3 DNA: TGCGCCAGCAAACACTTCGATCCCCTGCGTGGCCCGTATTTT
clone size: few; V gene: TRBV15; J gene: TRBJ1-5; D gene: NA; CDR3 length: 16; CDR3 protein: CATSRDHSYSNQPQHF; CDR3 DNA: TGTGCCACCAGCAGAGATCATAGCTATAGCAATCAGCCCCAGCATTTT
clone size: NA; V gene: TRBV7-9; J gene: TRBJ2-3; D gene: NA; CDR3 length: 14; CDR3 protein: CASSGRGSTDTQYF; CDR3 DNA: TGTGCCAGCAGCGGACGTGGTAGCACAGATACGCAGTATTTT
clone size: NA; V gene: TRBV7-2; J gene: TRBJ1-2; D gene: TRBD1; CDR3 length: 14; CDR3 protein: CASSLGQGGYGYTF; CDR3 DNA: TGTGCCAGCAGCTTAGGACAGGGGGGATATGGCTACACCTTC
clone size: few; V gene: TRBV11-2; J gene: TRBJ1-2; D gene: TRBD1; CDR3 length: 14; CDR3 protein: CATAPTGGNYGYTF; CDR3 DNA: TGTGCCACCGCCCCGACAGGGGGCAACTATGGCTACACCTTC
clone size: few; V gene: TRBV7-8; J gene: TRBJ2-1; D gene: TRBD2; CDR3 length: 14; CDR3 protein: CASSLALAGDEQFF; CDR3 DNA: TGTGCCAGCAGCTTAGCACTAGCGGGAGATGAGCAGTTCTTC
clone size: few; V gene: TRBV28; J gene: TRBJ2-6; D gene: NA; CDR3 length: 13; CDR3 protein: CASKDSGANVLTF; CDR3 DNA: TGTGCCAGCAAGGACTCTGGGGCCAACGTCCTGACTTTC
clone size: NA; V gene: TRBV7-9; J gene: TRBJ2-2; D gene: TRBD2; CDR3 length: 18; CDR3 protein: CASSARTSGSSDTGELFF; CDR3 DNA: TGTGCCAGCAGCGCCCGGACTAGCGGGAGCTCGGACACCGGGGAGCTGTTTTTT
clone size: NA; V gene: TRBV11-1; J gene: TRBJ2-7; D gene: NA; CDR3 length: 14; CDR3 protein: CASSQATESYEQYF; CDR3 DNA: TGTGCCAGCAGCCAAGCGACGGAGTCCTACGAGCAGTACTTC
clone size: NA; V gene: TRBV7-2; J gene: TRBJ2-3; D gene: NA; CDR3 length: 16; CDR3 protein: CASSHGMGQGYNTQYF; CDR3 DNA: TGTGCCAGCAGCCATGGAATGGGTCAGGGTTATAATACGCAGTATTTT
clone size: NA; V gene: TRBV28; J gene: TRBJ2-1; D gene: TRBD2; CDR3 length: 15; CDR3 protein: CASSFSGNIHNEQFF; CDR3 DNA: TGTGCCAGCAGTTTCAGCGGGAATATACACAATGAGCAGTTCTTC
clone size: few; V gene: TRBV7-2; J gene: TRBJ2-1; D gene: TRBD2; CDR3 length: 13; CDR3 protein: CASSFLAGPEQFF; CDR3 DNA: TGTGCCAGCAGCTTTTTAGCGGGACCGGAGCAGTTCTTC
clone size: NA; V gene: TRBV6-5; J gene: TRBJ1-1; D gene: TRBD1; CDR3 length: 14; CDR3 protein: CASSRDSPNTEAFF; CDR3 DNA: TGTGCCAGCAGCCGGGACAGCCCGAACACTGAAGCTTTCTTT
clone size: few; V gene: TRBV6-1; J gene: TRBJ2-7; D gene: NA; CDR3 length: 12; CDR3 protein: CASKGVLDEQYF; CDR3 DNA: TGTGCCAGCAAAGGCGTCCTAGACGAGCAGTACTTC